This entry is about one T cell receptor (delta chain). TCRdb applied CATT to the reads for clone calling. The data hold more than 7,500 delta-chain clones, with 20% to 25% observed a single time. This entry belongs to a study of gamma-delta chains in newborns, infants, children. The CDR3 has 18 amino acids. V lost 3 bases to trimming and J lost 0 bases; unmatched junction nucleotides: 12. CDR1 and CDR2 (germline): GEAIGNYY, EKD. The V and J genes are TRDV2 and TRDJ1; 10 bases line up with TRDD3. Material for sequencing was blood. The clonotype comes from a child who was a newborn, infant or young child, either healthy, febrile or measles-vaccinated (not recorded which). CDR3 DNA: TGTGCCTGTGACCCCCTTCTACTGGGGGATTACTACACCGATAAACTCATCTTT. Translating gives CACDPLLLGDYYTDKLIF.